What follows is one T cell receptor beta chain and its context. Its antigen is currently not known. No base quality information exists; no much larger clone differs at one position. This sample was taken from a study of blood T cell repertoires in COVID-19 (dated by TCRdb to about 2020). Study-wide context: Samples covering the acute and convalescent phases of COVID-19 were provided by collaborators in the United States, Italy and Spain. The repertoires were made available in a free public database intended to serve as a resource for research on the immune response to SARS-CoV-2. Subjects who had been exposed to COVID-19, were actively infected with it, or had recovered from it provided the deeply sampled blood TCRbeta repertoires that made up the dataset. The material from the prospective study consisted of cDNA or gDNA derived from T cells, B-cell-depleted T cells, or PBMCs. Where HLA class I and class II types were available, the types were taken from metadata supplied by the sample provider, not from assay-based typing. The samples were drawn from two sources: the first 160 participants of the ongoing ImmuneRACE study, and fewer than 1,500 subjects contributed by 6 global collaborators. A de-identified subject ID, COVID-19 status, age in years and sex were almost always included in the sample metadata. Study-level results and caveats: How much clinical and demographic metadata was included differed by source and by participant, and the metadata was provided uncurated.

Its CDR3 holds 13 amino acids, cysteine through phenylalanine. Only the CDR3 DNA is retained, 39 bases long and in frame from the first base. CDR1 SEHNR and CDR2 FQNEAQ are derived from the germline V gene (reference sequence). V and J lose 1 base and 1 base, and a span of 4 bases separates them. The collaborating institutions used their own protocols to collect whole blood in K2EDTA tubes. For TCRbeta analysis, collaborators shipped samples as frozen whole blood, isolated PBMCs, or DNA extracted from either of those sample types. The immunoSEQ Assay, a bias-controlled multiplex PCR, was used to amplify TCRbeta CDR3 regions from genomic DNA. Per the original workflow: The number of nucleated cells in each sample was estimated by amplification of reference gene primers within the assay. Sequence reads were collapsed and filtered to measure the absolute abundance of every unique TCRbeta CDR3 rearrangement. For each sample, productive Simpson clonality was calculated as the square root of Simpson's diversity index over productive rearrangements. TCRdb mirrors the immuneACCESS table, restricted to in-frame sequences. Some clones are absent from its copies; in checked studies, under half trace to an unresolved V gene, and the reason for the others is unknown. Clone size and the V and J calls come from that table; the DNA yielded D and trimming. The sample includes 150,000 to 200,000 clones, with roughly 83% observed a single time. The ten largest make up less than 2% of the sample.

Specimen: peripheral blood. This TCR was sampled from a human donor in a cohort sampled during active COVID-19. The V and J genes are TRBV7-9 and TRBJ2-5, with the D gene too uncertain to name. This receptor carries the CDR3 CASSLVSQETQYF. Here is the DNA: TGTGCCAGCAGCTTAGTCAGCCAAGAGACCCAGTACTTC.